Only a few counts were recorded for the clone carrying this TCR beta chain. Germline V lookup: CDR1 MNHEY, CDR2 SVGAGI. Unmatched junction bases numbered 7, after V lost 6 bases and J lost 3 bases. The CDR3 covers 15 residues. Recovery meant two consecutive negative NP/OP PCR tests, professional clearance, or resolved symptoms. The data derive from a study of blood T cell repertoires in COVID-19. In the authors' workflow: Nucleated cell number was recorded as an estimate derived from reference gene primer amplification. Sequenced by immunoSEQ multiplex PCR; TCRdb stores in-frame clones only, minus some. V, J and clone size were drawn from that table, and D and trimming were deduced from the DNA. The repertoire holds about 220,000 clones, with 82% as singletons.

The V and J genes are TRBV6-5 and TRBJ1-5; 8 bases are shared with TRBD1. This TCR came from a woman aged 55-70 years who had recovered from COVID-19. The sample was PBMCs or T cells enriched from blood (not recorded which). The CDR3 nucleotides are TGTGCCAGCAGGAGGACAGGGTTCGACAATCAGCCCCAGCATTTT. Its translation is CASRRTGFDNQPQHF.